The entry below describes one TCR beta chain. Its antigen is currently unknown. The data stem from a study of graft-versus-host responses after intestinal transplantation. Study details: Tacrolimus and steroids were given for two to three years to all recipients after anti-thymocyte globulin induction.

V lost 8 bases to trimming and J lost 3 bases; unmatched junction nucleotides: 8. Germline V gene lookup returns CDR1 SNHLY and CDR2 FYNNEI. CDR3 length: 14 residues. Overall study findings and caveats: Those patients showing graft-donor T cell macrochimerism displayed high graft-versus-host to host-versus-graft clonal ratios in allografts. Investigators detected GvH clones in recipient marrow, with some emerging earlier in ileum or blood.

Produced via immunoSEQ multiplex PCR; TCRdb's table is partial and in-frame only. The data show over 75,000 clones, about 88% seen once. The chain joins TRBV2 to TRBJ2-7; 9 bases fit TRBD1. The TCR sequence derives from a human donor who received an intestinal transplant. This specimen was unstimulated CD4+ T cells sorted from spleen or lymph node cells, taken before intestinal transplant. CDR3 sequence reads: CASSLGTGIYEQYF. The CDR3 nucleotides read TGTGCCAGCTCTCTCGGGACAGGGATCTACGAGCAGTACTTC. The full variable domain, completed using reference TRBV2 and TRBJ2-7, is EPEVTQTPSHQVTQMGQEVILRCVPISNHLYFYWYRQILGQKVEFLVSFYNNEISEKSEIFDDQFSVERPDGSNFTLKIRSTKLEDSAMYFCASSLGTGIYEQYFGPGTRLTVT.